This T cell receptor (beta chain) was documented in a study of cytomegalovirus exposure and HLA in healthy donors. Overall study findings and caveats: The majority of CMV-associated TCR beta chains were reported as apparently HLA-restricted in a later analysis. With later analysis, a missense DCLRE1C variant became linked to TCR beta V- and J-gene trimming.

CDR1 is SGHRS, CDR2 YFSETQ, per germline. Trimming removed 2 bases from V and 8 bases from J; junction bases left unmatched: 4. The CDR3 has 14 amino acids. The count of this clone is one. Its specificity is unknown. Vbeta (60) and Jbeta (13) primers were used in the PCR. Assay used: immunoSEQ multiplex PCR; TCRdb lists only in-frame clones, some missing. The sample contains more than 90,000 clones, about 76% of which appear only once. The sample consisted of PBMCs. The clonotype was recovered from a man in his thirties or forties in good health and CMV-seropositive. The chain combines TRBV5-1 with TRBJ1-4; 9 bases fit TRBD1. In DNA form, the CDR3 reads TGCGCCAGCAGCTTATTGACAGGGGGAGAAAAACTGTTTTTT. Residues: CASSLLTGGEKLFF.